These 2 T cell receptor beta chains were all obtained from the same sample, sequenced in a study of CD8+CD57+ T cells in acquired aplastic anemia. Patients chosen for sequencing had shown CD8+CD57+ cell expansion by flow cytometry. Genomic DNA was employed as the template in profiling TCR beta VDJ and CDR3. Each CDR3 protein gets one entry after TCRdb re-called the reads with MiXCR. This repertoire shows around 170,000 distinct CDR3 sequences, roughly 50% found once; its top ten account for 2.5% to 3.5%. The specimen was sorted CD4+, CD8+, or CD8+CD57+ T cells (not recorded which) from PBMCs. The receptors shown here come from a human donor with aplastic anemia.

The chain is built from TRBV12-3 or TRBV12-4 and TRBJ1-1; no definite D call. The ends were cut back, 6 bases at V and 9 bases at J, with 11 bases in the middle. This CDR3 has 11 residues. CDR3 nucleotides: TGTGCCAGCAGCCTAGCGGATAAAGCTTTCTTT. It is translated as CASSLADKAFF.

This clonotype came up many times. The chain recombines TRBV15 with TRBJ1-3, with D possibly matching TRBD1 (5 bases). Germline V gene data show CDR1 as LNHNV and CDR2 as YYDKDF (reference sequence). This CDR3 has 15 residues. V was cut by 4 bases and J by 0 bases, with 10 bases left in between. The CDR3 loop reads CATSTTGLSGNTIYF. The CDR3 DNA reads as TGTGCCACCAGCACCACAGGTCTCTCTGGAAACACCATATATTTT.